This T cell receptor (beta chain) came from a study of response to subunit inactivated influenza vaccine (dated by TCRdb to 2016 to 2018). About the full investigation: The study used deep quantitative T cell receptor repertoire profiling to track responses to a trivalent subunit inactivated influenza vaccine. Overall study results and their limits: The authors proposed that each seasonal influenza vaccination may bring in only a limited number of new T cells.

CDR1 and CDR2 are read off the germline V gene as MNHEY and SVGEGT. The CDR3 holds 16 amino acids from the cysteine to the phenylalanine. Only the CDR3 DNA stays, 48 bases, in frame from base 1. The junction carries 12 bases between V and J, which are trimmed by 0 bases and 1 base respectively. Receptor amplification or capture employed RT-PCR. Data came from an Illumina HiSeq 2500. TCRdb ran its own pipeline on the public reads, namely fastp trimming at Q25 and MiXCR clone calling, and kept in-frame beta chains. Rows merge per CDR3 protein into single entries with the most common DNA and genes. The sample table holds 650,000 to 700,000 distinct CDR3 sequences, of which around 14% were seen once. Of the sample, 11% falls within the top ten clones. Details on this clonotype: Its antigen is not yet known. The input lacks base qualities; no much larger clone sits a single base away.

The chain joins TRBV6-2 or TRBV6-3 to TRBJ1-1; a confident D gene designation cannot be given. The clonotype originates from a man aged 45 to 65 who received an inactivated influenza vaccine. Donor details come from another sample of the same person, matched by shared clones. Sequences were derived from PBMCs from blood, sampled less than 13 days after vaccination. In nucleotides, the sequence is TGTGCCAGCAGTTACTCGATGGGCGGATGGAACACTGAAGCTTTCTTT. Translated, this gives CASSYSMGGWNTEAFF.